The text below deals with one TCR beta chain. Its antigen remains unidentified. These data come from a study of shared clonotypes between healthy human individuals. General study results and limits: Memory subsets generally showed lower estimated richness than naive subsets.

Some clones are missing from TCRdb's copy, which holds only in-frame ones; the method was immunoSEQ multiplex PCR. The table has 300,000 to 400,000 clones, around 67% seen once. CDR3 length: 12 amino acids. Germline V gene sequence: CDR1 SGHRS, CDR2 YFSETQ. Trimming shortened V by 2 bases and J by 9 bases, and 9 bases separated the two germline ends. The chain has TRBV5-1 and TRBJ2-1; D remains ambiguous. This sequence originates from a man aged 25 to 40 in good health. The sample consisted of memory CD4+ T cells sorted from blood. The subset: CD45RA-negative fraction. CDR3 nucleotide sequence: TGCGCCAGCAGCTTAACGGTCCTTGAGCAGTTCTTC. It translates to CASSLTVLEQFF.